This TCR beta chain was captured by sequencing in a study of shared T cell receptors in the human thymus. Profiled with immunoSEQ multiplex PCR; TCRdb holds only in-frame clones, not every one. Of about 710,000 clones in the sample, over 75% are singletons; the top ten hold roughly 0.0087%. These data also featured in a second study, about human thymus T cells. Turning to that study: It was from resections taken during corrective heart surgery that the thymus tissue came.

The receptor's source is a boy under two years old with a congenital heart defect. What was sequenced was thymocytes.

CDR3 coding DNA: TGTGCCAGCAGTTCAACGCCACAGGGGGATGGCGAAAAACTGTTTTTT. Encoded protein: CASSSTPQGDGEKLFF. This chain connects TRBV28 to TRBJ1-4; 8 bases match TRBD1. The CDR3 runs to 16 residues. J was trimmed by 8 bases and V by 4 bases; bases with no gene match: 12. In germline, CDR1 is MDHEN, CDR2 SYDVKM.